Below are 26 T cell receptor beta chains sequenced from a single sample in a study of cytomegalovirus exposure and HLA in healthy donors. In the PCR, 60 Vbeta and 13 Jbeta primers were used. Libraries were prepared by immunoSEQ multiplex PCR; TCRdb keeps only in-frame clonotypes and omits some of them. The sample has tens of thousands of clones. Material for sequencing was PBMCs. These receptors originate from a man in his 60s in good health and CMV-seropositive.

Here the CDR3 reads CASARQGSGTGELFF. The CDR3 DNA sequence: TGCGCCAGTGCTCGACAGGGAAGTGGCACCGGGGAGCTGTTTTTT. The chain couples TRBV5-1 to TRBJ2-2; 7 bases align to TRBD1. Germline assignment: CDR1 SGHRS and CDR2 YFSETQ. The CDR3 has 15 residues. The V segment lost 8 bases and the J segment 4 bases; nucleotides outside the gene matches: 11.

The V gene is TRBV5-1, the J gene TRBJ2-7, with 7 positions matching TRBD2. The CDR3 totals 14 residues. Per the germline V gene, CDR1 is SGHRS and CDR2 is YFSETQ. V lost 1 base to trimming and J lost 4 bases; unmatched junction nucleotides: 5. The CDR3: CASSLLGGDYEQYF. For the CDR3, the DNA is TGCGCCAGCAGCTTGCTGGGAGGGGATTACGAGCAGTACTTC.

The chain joins TRBV5-6 to TRBJ2-2; the D gene is possibly TRBD1 (6 bases). With 2 bases removed from V and 5 bases from J, the gap between germline ends came to 7 bases. Germline CDR1 is SGHDT and CDR2 is YYEEEE. The CDR3 is made up of 13 amino acids. The CDR3 coding sequence is TGTGCCAGCAGCTTAGGGGGTACCGGGGAGCTGTTTTTT. Its protein is CASSLGGTGELFF. The complete variable domain, with remaining parts taken from reference TRBV5-6 and TRBJ2-2, reads DAGVTQSPTHLIKTRGQQVTLRCSPKSGHDTVSWYQQALGQGPQFIFQYYEEEERQRGNFPDRFSGHQFPNYSSELNVNALLLGDSALYLCASSLGGTGELFFGEGSRLTVL.

The V call is TRBV13, the J call TRBJ1-1; 9 nucleotides line up with TRBD1. J gave up 3 bases and V 3 bases, and 5 bases lay outside the gene matches. This CDR3 is 15 amino acids long. Germline V CDR1 and CDR2: PRHDT, FYEKMQ (reference sequence). The CDR3 here is CASSFRQGEDTEAFF. CDR3 sequence (DNA): TGTGCCAGCAGCTTTCGACAGGGGGAGGACACTGAAGCTTTCTTT.

The CDR3 loop reads CAISDRGSNQPQHF. The CDR3, as DNA: TGTGCCATCAGTGACAGGGGAAGCAATCAGCCCCAGCATTTT. The rearrangement uses TRBV10-3 and TRBJ1-5; D is possibly TRBD1 (6 bases). The length of the CDR3 is 14 residues. V lost 3 bases to trimming and J lost 1 base, with 7 bases between them. Germline-derived CDR1 and CDR2 are ENHRY and SYGVKD.

The chain recombines TRBV5-1 with TRBJ1-2; 7 bases line up with TRBD1. This CDR3 is built from 12 residues. V was clipped by 4 bases and J by 3 bases; unmatched bases: 0. The germline gives CDR1 SGHRS, CDR2 YFSETQ. The CDR3 is CASSGTDYGYTF. CDR3 DNA: TGCGCCAGCAGCGGGACAGACTATGGCTACACCTTC.

The chain links TRBV7-7 to TRBJ1-2; D not resolved. Germline V gives CDR1 SSHAT, CDR2 FNYEAQ (reference sequence). This CDR3 spans 13 amino acids. Trimming took off 5 bases at V and 4 bases at J, with 11 bases between the two ends. CDR3 in amino acids: CASSPGIGYGYTF. In DNA form, the CDR3 reads TGTGCCAGCAGCCCCGGGATAGGCTATGGCTACACCTTC. The full variable domain, its missing parts supplied by reference TRBV7-7 and TRBJ1-2, is GAGVSQSPRYKVTKRGQDVTLRCDPISSHATLYWYQQALGQGPEFLTYFNYEAQPDKSGLPSDRFSAERPEGSISTLTIQRTEQRDSAMYRCASSPGIGYGYTFGSGTRLTVV.

CDR3 protein: CASSFGGYTDTQYF. The DNA for the CDR3 is TGTGCCAGCAGCTTCGGGGGGTACACAGATACGCAGTATTTT. This chain joins TRBV13 and TRBJ2-3; 7 nucleotides match TRBD2. The CDR3 is 14 amino acids. Germline V gene data show CDR1 as PRHDT and CDR2 as FYEKMQ (reference sequence). The V and J ends lost 3 bases and 2 bases, in that order; junction bases with no gene match: 2.

The chain uses TRBV5-1 and TRBJ1-2, with D unclear. Germline CDR1 is SGHRS and CDR2 is YFSETQ. The CDR3 runs to 11 residues. V shed 2 bases and J shed 7 bases, with 6 bases lying between them. CDR3 amino acids: CASSFRGGYTF. The CDR3 DNA reads TGCGCCAGCAGCTTTAGAGGTGGCTACACCTTC.

This chain joins TRBV5-1 and TRBJ2-7, with 11 bases matching TRBD2. Germline V gene sequence: CDR1 SGHRS, CDR2 YFSETQ. The V segment lost 0 bases and the J segment 3 bases; nucleotides outside the gene matches: 2. CDR3 length: 15 amino acids. CDR3 coding DNA: TGCGCCAGCAGCTTGGGACTAGCGGGAAGCTACGAGCAGTACTTC. Encoded protein: CASSLGLAGSYEQYF.

The CDR3 DNA sequence: TGTGCCTCCTCCCGGGCCCCGGGGGGCAATGAGCAGTTCTTC. It specifies CASSRAPGGNEQFF. J is TRBJ2-1 and V is TRBV9, with 7 bases aligning to TRBD2. Germline V lookup: CDR1 SGDLS, CDR2 YYNGEE. The CDR3 length is 14 residues. After removal of 10 bases from V and 6 bases from J, the junction contained 13 bases not matched to a gene.

V is TRBV6-5 and J is TRBJ2-3; 10 bases match TRBD2. The germline CDR1 and CDR2 sequences are MNHEY and SVGAGI. The CDR3 totals 15 residues. The V segment lost 5 bases and the J segment 4 bases; nucleotides outside the gene matches: 6. The CDR3 reads CASSNRAGGSDTQYF. The CDR3 coding sequence is TGTGCCAGCAGTAATCGAGCGGGAGGGTCAGATACGCAGTATTTT.

The V call is TRBV19, the J call TRBJ1-1, with D possibly TRBD1 on 5 matching bases. The V end lost 3 bases, the J end lost 6 bases, and 11 bases lay between the germline ends. The germline gives CDR1 LNHDA, CDR2 SQIVND (reference sequence). CDR3 length: 13 amino acids. The CDR3 sequence: CASSINRLAEAFF. The CDR3 DNA sequence: TGTGCCAGTAGTATCAACAGGCTGGCTGAAGCTTTCTTT. The variable domain in full, completed from reference TRBV19 and TRBJ1-1, reads DGGITQSPKYLFRKEGQNVTLSCEQNLNHDAMYWYRQDPGQGLRLIYYSQIVNDFQKGDIAEGYSVSREKKESFPLTVTSAQKNPTAFYLCASSINRLAEAFFGQGTRLTVV.

The rearrangement joins TRBV15 to TRBJ2-7; TRBD1 matches 10 bases. CDR1 is LNHNV and CDR2 is YYDKDF in the germline V gene (reference sequence). V dropped 3 bases and J dropped 3; count of bases not matched to a gene: 5. The CDR3 totals 15 residues. The CDR3 sequence: CATSSNRDRGYEQYF. In DNA form, the CDR3 reads TGTGCCACCAGCAGTAACCGGGACAGGGGCTACGAGCAGTACTTC.

V and J are TRBV5-1 and TRBJ1-2; 7 bases are shared with TRBD1. This CDR3 comprises 14 residues. In germline, CDR1 is SGHRS, CDR2 YFSETQ. The junction had 6 bases not matched to a gene; V was cut back by 3 bases and J by 4 bases. The CDR3 bases are TGCGCCAGCAGCTCACCGGACAGGCCCTATGGCTACACCTTC. Translated: CASSSPDRPYGYTF.

The genes are TRBV5-1 and TRBJ2-3; 7 bases are a match to TRBD2. Germline CDR1 SGHRS, CDR2 YFSETQ. This CDR3 contains 16 residues. V trimming: 1 base; J trimming: 4 bases; junction bases outside the gene matches: 9. CDR3 in amino acids: CASSLINREVPDTQYF. CDR3 in DNA: TGCGCCAGCAGCTTGATCAATCGGGAGGTCCCAGATACGCAGTATTTT.

This rearrangement joins TRBV6-1 to TRBJ2-7; tentatively, D is TRBD1 (6 bases). Trimming took off 4 bases at V and 1 base at J, with 17 bases between the two ends. CDR3 length equals 16 residues. Germline loops: CDR1 MNHNS, CDR2 SASEGT. The CDR3 nucleotides are TGTGCCAGCAGTGCCCCCCTCCAGGGGCTTTCCTACGAGCAGTACTTC. This sequence encodes CASSAPLQGLSYEQYF.

The genes are TRBV4-1 and TRBJ1-4; D not certain. Trimming stripped 4 bases from V and 0 bases from J, with 9 bases between. Per germline, CDR1 MGHRA and CDR2 YSYEKL. The CDR3 runs to 15 residues. CDR3 in DNA: TGCGCCAGCAGCCCCCTAGGTGCAACTAATGAAAAACTGTTTTTT. Protein sequence: CASSPLGATNEKLFF.

This chain connects TRBV11-2 to TRBJ2-7, with a weak D call TRBD1 (5 bases). Trimming stripped 5 bases from V and 2 bases from J, with 16 bases between. This CDR3 is 15 amino acids long. The V gene's germline CDR1 is SGHAT and CDR2 FQNNGV. The CDR3 coding sequence is TGTGCCAGCAGCCTCCTTCAGGGAAGCGCCTACGAGCAGTACTTC. It codes for CASSLLQGSAYEQYF.

The chain uses TRBV29-1 and TRBJ1-1, with unresolved D. CDR1 is SQVTM and CDR2 is ANQGSEA in the germline V gene. Between the trimmed V and J ends, which lost 8 bases and 10 bases, there was a span of 17 bases. The CDR3 totals 11 residues. The CDR3 bases are TGCAGCCTATCGGTAGGGAGTGGAGCTTTCTTT. As protein: CSLSVGSGAFF. Variable domain in full (rest from reference TRBV29-1 and TRBJ1-1): SAVISQKPSRDICQRGTSLTIQCQVDSQVTMMFWYRQQPGQSLTLIATANQGSEATYESGFVIDKFPISRPNLTFSTLTVSNMSPEDSSIYLCSLSVGSGAFFGQGTRLTVV.

The J gene is TRBJ2-1, the V gene TRBV6-5, with 7 bases aligning to TRBD2. The germline V gene encodes CDR1 MNHEY and CDR2 SVGAGI. The CDR3 is 15 amino acids. V lost 2 bases to trimming and J lost 2 bases; unmatched junction nucleotides: 3. In DNA form, the CDR3 reads TGTGCCAGCAGTTACGCGGGAGCACCCTACAATGAGCAGTTCTTC. Protein sequence: CASSYAGAPYNEQFF.

The V call is TRBV29-1, the J call TRBJ1-1, with TRBD1 matching over 7 bases. CDR3 length equals 13 residues. V lost 6 bases to trimming and J lost 1 base; unmatched junction nucleotides: 5. Per the germline V gene, CDR1 is SQVTM and CDR2 is ANQGSEA. The CDR3 loop is CSVLRDRNTEAFF. Written as DNA, the CDR3 is TGCAGCGTCCTCCGGGACAGGAACACTGAAGCTTTCTTT. Full variable domain (missing parts from reference TRBV29-1 and TRBJ1-1): SAVISQKPSRDICQRGTSLTIQCQVDSQVTMMFWYRQQPGQSLTLIATANQGSEATYESGFVIDKFPISRPNLTFSTLTVSNMSPEDSSIYLCSVLRDRNTEAFFGQGTRLTVV.

The chain uses TRBV7-9 and TRBJ2-3; tentatively, D is TRBD2 (6 bases). From germline, CDR1 is SEHNR and CDR2 FQNEAQ (reference sequence). Trimming took 1 base from V and 0 from J, leaving 11 bases between them. The CDR3 runs 16 residues. The CDR3 is CASSLVGGSSTDTQYF. In DNA, the CDR3 is TGTGCCAGCAGCTTAGTCGGGGGATCTAGCACAGATACGCAGTATTTT.

The chain recombines TRBV11-1 with TRBJ2-7, with 8 bases that match TRBD1. V lost 1 base and J lost 7; bases outside the gene matches: 9. Germline V gene lookup returns CDR1 SGHAT and CDR2 FQDESV (reference sequence). This CDR3 contains 15 residues. DNA of the CDR3: TGTGCCAGCAGCTTAGAAAGAGGACAGGGCGGGGAGCAGTACTTC. Translating it yields CASSLERGQGGEQYF. The full variable domain, in which reference TRBV11-1 and TRBJ2-7 provide the parts outside the CDR3, is EAEVAQSPRYKITEKSQAVAFWCDPISGHATLYWYRQILGQGPELLVQFQDESVVDDSQLPKDRFSAERLKGVDSTLKIQPAELGDSAMYLCASSLERGQGGEQYFGPGTRLTVT.

This chain uses TRBV5-1 with TRBJ2-3; a weak D match, TRBD2 (5 bases). CDR1 and CDR2 (germline): SGHRS, YFSETQ. The length of the CDR3 is 15 residues. V lost 0 bases and J 4 bases, leaving 12 bases between the germline ends. This chain's CDR3 is CASSLGLIRPDTQYF. The CDR3 nucleotides read TGCGCCAGCAGCTTGGGACTAATCCGCCCAGATACGCAGTATTTT.

The rearrangement uses TRBV9 and TRBJ1-1; 12 bases fit TRBD1. Trimming at V came to 3 bases and at J to 5 bases, leaving 5 bases not matched to a gene. CDR3 length: 15 amino acids. CDR1 and CDR2 (germline): SGDLS, YYNGEE. Written as DNA, the CDR3 is TGTGCCAGCAGCGGACGGGACAGGGGGCGAACTGAAGCTTTCTTT. It specifies CASSGRDRGRTEAFF. Supplemented by reference TRBV9 and TRBJ1-1, the full variable domain reads DSGVTQTPKHLITATGQRVTLRCSPRSGDLSVYWYQQSLDQGLQFLIQYYNGEERAKGNILERFSAQQFPDLHSELNLSSLELGDSALYFCASSGRDRGRTEAFFGQGTRLTVV.